This T cell receptor beta chain is drawn from a study of cytotoxic CD8 clonotypes in ibrutinib-treated CLL. Whole-study context: Among responders, around 24 were partial and 2 complete; after median around 68 months, around 14 stayed remitted and around twelve progressed. A median 12 months of treatment, range 6 to 36, preceded the collection of response samples. Study-wide findings and caveats: Clonality increased at ibrutinib response and stayed stable in sustained remission. At progression, however, it fell back toward baseline.

Between the trimmed V and J ends, which lost 5 bases and 7 bases, there was a span of 18 bases. CDR1 and CDR2 from the germline V gene are LNHDA and SQIVND (reference sequence). This CDR3 has 14 amino acids. Produced via immunoSEQ multiplex PCR; TCRdb's table is partial and in-frame only. Of approximately 47,000 clones detected, 57% appear once; the ten largest clones hold under 35%. This clone came up a few times. The antigen is not known. Sequencing was performed on PBMCs, taken after 24 months of ibrutinib treatment. The source of this sequence is a human donor with chronic lymphocytic leukemia. The rearrangement links TRBV19 to TRBJ2-7, with D possibly TRBD2 on 5 matching bases. For the CDR3, the DNA is TGTGCCAGTAGTCCCCAAGGGATATCGGGAGAGCAGTACTTC. As protein: CASSPQGISGEQYF.